The sequence of this T cell receptor (beta chain) was determined in a study of CD8 T cells in Susac syndrome. Random hexamers were used to reverse transcribe roughly 0.45 to 1 ug of RNA. The authors amplified TCR beta CDR3 across 54 Vbeta and 13 Jbeta using immunoSEQ multiplex PCR. Each CDR3 protein gets one entry after TCRdb re-called the immunoSEQ multiplex PCR reads with MiXCR. Of about 180,000 distinct CDR3 sequences listed, 85% to 95% are singletons. Germline lookup yields CDR1 SEHNR and CDR2 FQNEAQ (reference sequence). The V gene lost 2 bases and the J gene lost 2 bases, with 9 bases spanning the gap. This CDR3 comprises 15 residues.

The material sequenced was CD8+ T cells from PBMCs. This TCR was recovered from a human donor with multiple sclerosis. The chain has TRBV7-9 and TRBJ2-2, with D unclear. The CDR3 coding sequence is TGTGCCAGCAGCTTACACAGTTTAAACACCGGGGAGCTGTTTTTT. Amino acid sequence: CASSLHSLNTGELFF. The whole variable domain, filled in from reference TRBV7-9 and TRBJ2-2, reads DTGVSQNPRHKITKRGQNVTFRCDPISEHNRLYWYRQTLGQGPEFLTYFQNEAQLEKSRLLSDRFSAERPKGSFSTLEIQRTEQGDSAMYLCASSLHSLNTGELFFGEGSRLTVL.